Sequencing of this TCR beta chain was carried out in a study of T cell repertoires in cytomegalovirus infection (dated by TCRdb to about 2019). Looking at the study overall: Because public TCR beta signatures pointed to carriage of CMV infection together with the matching HLA type, the HLA type of each donor mattered for the analysis. What the study reported, not specific to this receptor: In the ex vivo response, HLA-C-restricted CMV-specific TCR beta clonotypes were dominant, and in two of eight donors the single most frequent clonotype came from this HLA-C-restricted group. In both this cohort and an independent roughly 400-donor cohort, the cumulative frequency of public TCR beta family members distinguished carriers of CMV infection plus the relevant HLA type.

Germline trimming: 11 bases from V, 4 bases from J; junction bases outside gene matches: 13. Via the germline V gene, CDR1 is SNHLY and CDR2 FYNNEI. The CDR3 holds 15 amino acids from the cysteine to the phenylalanine. The only DNA kept is the CDR3, 45 bases in frame from the first base. A few counts support this clonotype. Its target antigen remains unknown. Base-call qualities are not available, and no considerably larger clone is one nucleotide away. TCRdb records Illumina HiSeq 1500 as the sequencer. The public reads were quality trimmed at Q25 with fastp and then assembled into clones with MiXCR by TCRdb, keeping productive beta chains. One record per CDR3 amino acid sequence lists the most common genes and DNA. The sample table holds around 200,000 distinct CDR3 sequences, of which 17% were seen once. Around 25% of the sample is held by the ten biggest clonotypes.

The sample taken for sequencing was CD8+ T cells from PBMCs. The clonotype comes from a human donor in good health (CMV status not recorded). Some clones in this sample may be carry-over from other donors' samples. Rearrangement joined TRBV2 to TRBJ2-1; 8 of the junction bases match TRBD1. The bases are TGTGCCCCTGTGGGGCAGGGGGCTTCTTACAATGAGCAGTTCTTC. Its coded protein is CAPVGQGASYNEQFF.